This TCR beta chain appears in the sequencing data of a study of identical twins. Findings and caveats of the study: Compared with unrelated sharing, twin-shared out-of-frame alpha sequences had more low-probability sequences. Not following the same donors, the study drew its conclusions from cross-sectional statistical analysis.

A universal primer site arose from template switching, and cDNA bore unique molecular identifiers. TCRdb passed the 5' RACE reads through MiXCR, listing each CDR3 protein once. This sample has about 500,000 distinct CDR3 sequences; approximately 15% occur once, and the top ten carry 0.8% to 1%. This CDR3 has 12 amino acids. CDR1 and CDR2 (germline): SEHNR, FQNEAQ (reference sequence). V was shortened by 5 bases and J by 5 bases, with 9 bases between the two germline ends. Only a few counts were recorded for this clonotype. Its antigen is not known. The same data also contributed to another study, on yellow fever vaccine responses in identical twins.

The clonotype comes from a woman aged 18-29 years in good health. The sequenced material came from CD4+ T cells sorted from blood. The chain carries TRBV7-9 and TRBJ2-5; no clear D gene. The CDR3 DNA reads TGTGCCAGCAGCCAATCACCGGAGACCCAGTACTTC. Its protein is CASSQSPETQYF.